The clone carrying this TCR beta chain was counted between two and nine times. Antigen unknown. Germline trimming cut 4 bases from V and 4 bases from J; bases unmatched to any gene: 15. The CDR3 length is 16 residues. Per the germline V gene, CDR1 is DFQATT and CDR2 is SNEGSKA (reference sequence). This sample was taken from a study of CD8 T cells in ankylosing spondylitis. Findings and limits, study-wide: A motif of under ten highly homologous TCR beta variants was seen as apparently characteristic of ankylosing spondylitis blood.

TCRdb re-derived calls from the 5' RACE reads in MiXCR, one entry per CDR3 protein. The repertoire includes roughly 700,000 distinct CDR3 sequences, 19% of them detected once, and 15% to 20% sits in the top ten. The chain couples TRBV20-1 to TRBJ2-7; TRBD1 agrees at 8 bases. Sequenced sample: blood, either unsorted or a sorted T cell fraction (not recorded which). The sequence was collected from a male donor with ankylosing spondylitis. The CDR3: CSATNLLDRARYEQYF. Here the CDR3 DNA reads TGCAGTGCTACCAACCTGTTGGACAGGGCGAGGTACGAGCAGTACTTC.